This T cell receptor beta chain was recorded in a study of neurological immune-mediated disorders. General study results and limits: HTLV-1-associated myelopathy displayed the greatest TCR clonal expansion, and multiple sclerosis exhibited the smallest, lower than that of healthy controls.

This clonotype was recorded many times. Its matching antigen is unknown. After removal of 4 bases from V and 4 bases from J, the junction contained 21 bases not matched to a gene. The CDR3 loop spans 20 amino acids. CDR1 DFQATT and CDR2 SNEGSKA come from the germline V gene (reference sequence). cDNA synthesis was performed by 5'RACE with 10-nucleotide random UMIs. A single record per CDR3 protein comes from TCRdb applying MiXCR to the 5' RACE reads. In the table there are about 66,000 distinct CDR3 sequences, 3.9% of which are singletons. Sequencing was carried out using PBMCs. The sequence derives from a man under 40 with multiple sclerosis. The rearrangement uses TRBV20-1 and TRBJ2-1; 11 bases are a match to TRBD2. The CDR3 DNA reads TGCAGTGCTAACCCCCAGGGGACACCCGGACTAGCGGGCCTGTACAATGAGCAGTTCTTC. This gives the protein CSANPQGTPGLAGLYNEQFF.